This T cell receptor (beta chain) was recovered during a study of vaccination and CD4 T cells after COVID-19. Overall study context: Spike peptides, overlapping and drawn from SARS-CoV-2, HCoV-NL63, HCoV-OC43 and HCoV-229E, were used to stimulate cells.

CD4+ T cells that had been cultured provided DNA sequenced with the Oncomine TCR Beta short-read assay. TCRdb re-called the PCR reads with MiXCR, one entry per CDR3 protein. The table has 9,500 to 15,000 distinct CDR3 sequences, 60% seen once. Treatment: roughly ten-day PBMC culture with coronavirus spike peptide pools or control peptides (ViraFEST assay). ViraFEST expanded antigen-specific T cells with peptide pools, then sequenced TCRs. Cultures used around 2 million PBMCs per well, 10 IU/ml IL-2 and 8.5 to 10 ug/ml peptides. As regards this clonotype: Its specificity is not known.

This sequence was found in a human donor who had recovered from COVID-19. Sequenced: CD4+ T cells from blood, cultured in vitro.

CDR3 loop: CASSLIRDSLFNYGYTF. CDR3 bases: TGTGCCAGCAGCTTAATTCGGGACAGCCTATTCAACTATGGCTACACCTTC. The chain is built from TRBV5-4 and TRBJ1-2; 7 bases are a match to TRBD1. The length of the CDR3 is 17 residues. Germline loops: CDR1 SGHNT, CDR2 YYREEE (reference sequence). The junction had 12 bases not matched to a gene; V was cut back by 2 bases and J by 2 bases.